The entry below describes one TCR beta chain. Its antigen is still unknown. There are no base qualities to consult, and no much larger clone falls within one base. Using the deep immunoSEQ assay, multiplex PCR amplified TCR CDR3 regions from genomic DNA. Extracted genomic DNA from each cell subset was spread evenly across all wells of several immunoSEQ 96-well plates, with each plate serving as a replicate. Each replicate PCR for sorted subsets received around 210 ng genomic DNA, equal to tens of thousands of T cell genomes. Purified libraries were quantified with a Qubit 3.0 fluorometer, sized on a Bioanalyzer 2100, and re-quantified with the KAPA Library Quantification kit. Every immunoSEQ 96-well plate was sequenced on a separate single-read 150-cycle Illumina NextSeq 550 flow cell. The published analysis was carried out like this. Because only junctional sequences without quality scores were contained in the immunoSEQ output, filtering matching that applied to full-length reads could not be performed. Sequences were annotated with PyIR, a Python wrapper for IgBLAST v1.9, using IMGT germline references to assign V/J genes and CDR3. Reads were filtered out if the reads had weak V/J assignments (E-value above 1e-6), no CDR3, stop codons, out-of-frame junctions, or ambiguous translated residues. V3J clonotypes were defined as sequences sharing the same inferred V gene, J gene, and CDR3 amino acid sequence. Percentage overlap between repertoires was computed as shared unique clonotypes divided by the size of the smaller repertoire. RTK rarefaction, the Chao1 estimator, and Recon v2.1 estimates of unobserved clonotypes were used to assess repertoire richness. For all TCRbeta clonotypes obtained by the gDNA method from a few donors, generation probabilities were computed with OLGA. TCRdb's version of the immuneACCESS table is confined to in-frame rearrangements and falls short of the full clone set. An unresolved V gene accounts for under half of the shortfall where checked; the remainder is of unknown origin. V, J and clone size are those of that table, while D and trimming were read from the DNA. This sample lists 1,500,000 or so clones; roughly 96% were detected once. More than 0.9% of the sample comes from the top ten.

The data stem from a study of shared clonotypes between healthy human individuals (dated by TCRdb to between 2020 and 2021). For context, the study as a whole: The cohort comprised two women and three men aged 18 to 49 years. Libraries were prepared and TCR repertoires were sequenced by different laboratories using diverse techniques, in order to increase sequencing depth and limit assay-specific biases. To estimate repertoire size and how much clonotype sharing occurs between individuals, the study deeply sequenced the blood TCR repertoires of about 5 healthy adults. Each donor's leukapheresis produced roughly between about 0.8 and 10 billion PBMCs. For each donor, CD4 naive and CD4 memory were each run on three plates, CD8 naive on two plates, and CD8 memory on one plate. Overall study outcomes, separate from this receptor: The genetic and exposure-history diversity represented was limited by the small number of donors. Approximately 4.8% of naive CD4, more than 3% of naive CD8, approximately 2% of memory CD4, and approximately 0.39% of memory CD8 clonotypes were shared across several donors. Sampling was restricted to blood, and TCR repertoires in tissue are likely to differ from TCR repertoires in blood. Rarefaction of sorted-subset datasets indicated incomplete sequencing despite the large sequencing depth. Higher generation probabilities were observed for clonotypes shared by all four sorted-subset donors than for non-shared clonotypes. Estimated clonotype richness was generally larger for naive than for memory subsets. Pairwise subsampling indicated that sequencing depth was expected to affect the degree of clonotype sharing among donors.

The donors were healthy, HIV-negative adults with no recently reported acute infections or vaccinations. All donors were Caucasian adults living in Nashville, Tennessee, USA. CD4+ T cells were enriched by magnetic negative selection, after which naive cells were positively selected on CD45RA and the negative fraction was taken as the memory subset. Blood was obtained by leukapheresis, after which PBMCs were separated by Ficoll-Histopaque density gradient centrifugation and cryopreserved in liquid nitrogen vapor phase. Analytical flow cytometry was used to check the purity and quantity of every magnetically sorted T cell population. Each sorted fraction had its genomic DNA isolated and then quantified by UV absorbance on a Nanodrop 2000c. The CDR3, cysteine through phenylalanine, is 19 amino acids long. The read is trimmed to its CDR3 DNA, 57 bases read in frame from base 1.

The specimen sequenced was naive CD4+ T cells sorted from blood. The cell subset or site label on this specimen signifies: CD45RA+ positively selected. The receptor was derived from a man in his thirties or forties in good health. This receptor chain uses TRBV12-2 and TRBJ1-1; TRBD1, as called in the table, went unchecked against the DNA. TRBV12-2 counts as a pseudogene. The encoded CDR3 is CASRLAQGQGLGWNTEAFF. The nucleotide sequence reads TGTGCAAGTCGCTTAGCACAGGGACAGGGATTGGGGTGGAATACTGAAGCTTTCTTT.